Listed below are T cell receptor beta chains from one sample, sequenced in a study of T-cell reconstitution after alpha-beta-depleted transplantation in children. TCRdb re-analysed the PCR reads in MiXCR, keeping a single row per CDR3 protein. Of approximately 200,000 distinct CDR3 sequences listed, about 14% are singletons. Sequenced material: PBMCs from the stem cell graft donor, taken from the stem cell graft. These receptors came from a human donor who donated a stem cell graft to a child with acute lymphoblastic leukemia. CDR3s include the opening cysteine and the closing phenylalanine or tryptophan. The order of the fields is clone size, V gene, J gene, D gene, CDR3 protein, CDR3 DNA. A D gene is named only where the DNA matches it firmly. For some rows the clone size is stated as once, few or many, or as a class when expanded; others skip it.

clone_size: NA; v_call: TRBV5-1; j_call: TRBJ2-3; d_call: NA; cdr3_aa: CASSWCFTDTQYF; cdr3_nt: TGCGCCAGCAGCTGGTGCTTCACTGATACGCAGTATTTT
clone_size: NA; v_call: TRBV29-1; j_call: TRBJ1-2; d_call: NA; cdr3_aa: CSVEGGLYGYTF; cdr3_nt: TGCAGCGTTGAAGGAGGGTTGTATGGCTACACCTTC
clone_size: many; v_call: TRBV29-1; j_call: TRBJ1-2; d_call: NA; cdr3_aa: CSVEVIGYGYTF; cdr3_nt: TGCAGCGTTGAAGTCATAGGGTATGGCTACACCTTC
clone_size: few; v_call: TRBV20-1; j_call: TRBJ1-1; d_call: NA; cdr3_aa: CSARSTGPKGAFF; cdr3_nt: TGCAGTGCTAGGTCGACAGGCCCTAAGGGGGCTTTCTTT
clone_size: many; v_call: TRBV5-1; j_call: TRBJ2-7; d_call: NA; cdr3_aa: CASSLEITYEQYF; cdr3_nt: TGCGCCAGCAGCTTGGAGATTACCTACGAGCAGTACTTC
clone_size: few; v_call: TRBV5-1; j_call: TRBJ2-5; d_call: TRBD2; cdr3_aa: CASSRAGGPSETQYF; cdr3_nt: TGCGCCAGCAGCAGAGCGGGAGGGCCCTCGGAGACCCAGTACTTC
clone_size: NA; v_call: TRBV7-9; j_call: TRBJ2-1; d_call: NA; cdr3_aa: CASSLALGGEQFF; cdr3_nt: TGTGCCAGCAGCTTAGCGCTCGGTGGAGAGCAGTTCTTC
clone_size: few; v_call: TRBV12-3/TRBV12-4; j_call: TRBJ2-6; d_call: NA; cdr3_aa: CASSPIPPGANVLTF; cdr3_nt: TGTGCCAGCAGTCCGATCCCACCTGGGGCCAACGTCCTGACTTTC
clone_size: many; v_call: TRBV5-1; j_call: TRBJ1-1; d_call: TRBD1; cdr3_aa: CASSVGTGANEAFF; cdr3_nt: TGCGCCAGCAGCGTCGGGACAGGGGCAAATGAAGCTTTCTTT
clone_size: many; v_call: TRBV24-1; j_call: TRBJ1-3; d_call: NA; cdr3_aa: CATSDLEVGSSGNTIYF; cdr3_nt: TGTGCCACCAGTGATTTGGAAGTCGGCAGCTCTGGAAACACCATATATTTT
clone_size: few; v_call: TRBV11-2; j_call: TRBJ2-5; d_call: NA; cdr3_aa: CASSPTLRPKQETQYF; cdr3_nt: TGTGCCAGCAGCCCGACACTAAGACCAAAACAAGAGACCCAGTACTTC
clone_size: many; v_call: TRBV10-2; j_call: TRBJ2-2; d_call: NA; cdr3_aa: CASSRTLGLETGELFF; cdr3_nt: TGCGCCAGCAGTCGGACTTTGGGCTTGGAAACCGGGGAGCTGTTTTTT
clone_size: many; v_call: TRBV7-9; j_call: TRBJ1-1; d_call: TRBD1; cdr3_aa: CASSLTGSAEAFF; cdr3_nt: TGTGCCAGCAGCTTGACAGGGAGCGCTGAAGCTTTCTTT
clone_size: NA; v_call: TRBV6-5; j_call: TRBJ2-3; d_call: TRBD2; cdr3_aa: CASSYQTSGPTDTQYF; cdr3_nt: TGTGCCAGCAGTTACCAAACTAGCGGGCCCACAGATACGCAGTATTTT
clone_size: NA; v_call: TRBV5-4; j_call: TRBJ1-1; d_call: NA; cdr3_aa: CASSLKALRWHTEAFF; cdr3_nt: TGTGCCAGCAGCTTAAAAGCCCTTCGCTGGCACACTGAAGCTTTCTTT
clone_size: many; v_call: TRBV5-1; j_call: TRBJ2-1; d_call: TRBD2; cdr3_aa: CASSAGLASSNEQFF; cdr3_nt: TGCGCCAGCAGCGCGGGACTAGCGTCATCCAATGAGCAGTTCTTC
clone_size: many; v_call: TRBV5-1; j_call: TRBJ2-1; d_call: NA; cdr3_aa: CASSQGVYNEQFF; cdr3_nt: TGCGCCAGCAGCCAGGGAGTCTACAATGAGCAGTTCTTC
clone_size: once; v_call: TRBV6-1; j_call: TRBJ2-7; d_call: NA; cdr3_aa: CATTKSGISYEQYF; cdr3_nt: TGTGCCACCACAAAAAGTGGGATCTCCTACGAGCAGTACTTC
clone_size: few; v_call: TRBV7-9; j_call: TRBJ2-1; d_call: TRBD2; cdr3_aa: CASSLRLAGEDEQFF; cdr3_nt: TGTGCCAGCAGCTTAAGACTAGCGGGAGAGGATGAGCAGTTCTTC
clone_size: many; v_call: TRBV12-3/TRBV12-4; j_call: TRBJ2-7; d_call: NA; cdr3_aa: CASSSESGANYEQYF; cdr3_nt: TGTGCCAGCAGTTCAGAATCTGGAGCGAACTACGAGCAGTACTTC
clone_size: many; v_call: TRBV5-5; j_call: TRBJ1-2; d_call: TRBD1; cdr3_aa: CASSPGTGNLPNYGYTF; cdr3_nt: TGTGCCAGCAGCCCTGGGACAGGGAACCTCCCTAACTATGGCTACACCTTC
clone_size: many; v_call: TRBV5-8; j_call: TRBJ1-5; d_call: NA; cdr3_aa: CASSIQGYSNQPQHF; cdr3_nt: TGTGCCAGCAGCATTCAGGGGTATAGCAATCAGCCCCAGCATTTT
clone_size: NA; v_call: TRBV12-3/TRBV12-4; j_call: TRBJ1-1; d_call: NA; cdr3_aa: CASRAYTEAFF; cdr3_nt: TGTGCCAGCAGGGCTTACACTGAAGCTTTCTTT
clone_size: NA; v_call: TRBV11-3; j_call: TRBJ1-1; d_call: NA; cdr3_aa: CASSLEGSSNTEAFF; cdr3_nt: TGTGCCAGCAGCTTAGAGGGTTCGTCGAACACTGAAGCTTTCTTT
clone_size: few; v_call: TRBV5-1; j_call: TRBJ2-1; d_call: NA; cdr3_aa: CASSLANREGNEQFF; cdr3_nt: TGCGCCAGCAGCTTGGCCAACCGGGAAGGGAATGAGCAGTTCTTC
clone_size: many; v_call: TRBV5-1; j_call: TRBJ2-1; d_call: NA; cdr3_aa: CASRLGGNEQFF; cdr3_nt: TGCGCCAGCAGACTTGGTGGCAATGAGCAGTTCTTC
clone_size: few; v_call: TRBV20-1; j_call: TRBJ1-1; d_call: TRBD1; cdr3_aa: CSARGNRGLNTEAFF; cdr3_nt: TGCAGTGCTAGGGGGAACAGGGGCTTGAACACTGAAGCTTTCTTT
clone_size: many; v_call: TRBV5-1; j_call: TRBJ1-5; d_call: NA; cdr3_aa: CASSLAGGNQPQHF; cdr3_nt: TGCGCCAGCAGCTTGGCAGGGGGCAATCAGCCCCAGCATTTT
clone_size: many; v_call: TRBV7-8; j_call: TRBJ2-7; d_call: TRBD2; cdr3_aa: CASSLLASSGSLFATYEQYF; cdr3_nt: TGTGCCAGCAGCTTACTCGCGTCTAGCGGGTCGCTCTTCGCTACCTACGAGCAGTACTTC
clone_size: NA; v_call: TRBV10-2; j_call: TRBJ2-3; d_call: TRBD2; cdr3_aa: CASSEASGADTQYF; cdr3_nt: TGCGCCAGCAGTGAGGCTAGCGGCGCGGATACGCAGTATTTT
clone_size: many; v_call: TRBV12-3/TRBV12-4; j_call: TRBJ2-3; d_call: TRBD1; cdr3_aa: CASSSGQEFTDTQYF; cdr3_nt: TGTGCCAGCAGCTCGGGACAGGAGTTCACAGATACGCAGTATTTT
clone_size: many; v_call: TRBV6-5; j_call: TRBJ1-1; d_call: NA; cdr3_aa: CASSFTILNTEAFF; cdr3_nt: TGTGCCAGCAGTTTCACCATTCTGAACACTGAAGCTTTCTTT
clone_size: NA; v_call: TRBV28; j_call: TRBJ1-3; d_call: TRBD1; cdr3_aa: CASRPFTGGAGAGNTIYF; cdr3_nt: TGTGCCAGCAGACCCTTCACAGGGGGCGCGGGAGCTGGAAACACCATATATTTT
clone_size: many; v_call: TRBV7-9; j_call: TRBJ1-2; d_call: TRBD1; cdr3_aa: CASDPGQKYGYTF; cdr3_nt: TGTGCCAGTGATCCGGGACAGAAGTATGGCTACACCTTC
clone_size: many; v_call: TRBV12-3/TRBV12-4; j_call: TRBJ2-1; d_call: NA; cdr3_aa: CASSSYGSGFYNEQFF; cdr3_nt: TGTGCCAGCAGCTCTTATGGCAGCGGGTTCTACAATGAGCAGTTCTTC
clone_size: NA; v_call: TRBV5-1; j_call: TRBJ2-3; d_call: NA; cdr3_aa: CASSRDSFSTDTQYF; cdr3_nt: TGCGCCAGCAGCCGAGACTCTTTCAGCACAGATACGCAGTATTTT
clone_size: once; v_call: TRBV4-1; j_call: TRBJ2-7; d_call: TRBD2; cdr3_aa: CASSSGRGSSYEQYF; cdr3_nt: TGCGCCAGCAGCTCCGGCCGCGGGAGCTCCTACGAGCAGTACTTC
clone_size: many; v_call: TRBV7-2; j_call: TRBJ2-1; d_call: NA; cdr3_aa: CASSLGFRNEQFF; cdr3_nt: TGTGCCAGCAGCTTAGGTTTTAGGAATGAGCAGTTCTTC
clone_size: NA; v_call: TRBV11-2; j_call: TRBJ1-1; d_call: NA; cdr3_aa: CASSLVAGENTEAFF; cdr3_nt: TGTGCCAGCAGCTTAGTGGCAGGGGAGAACACTGAAGCTTTCTTT
clone_size: few; v_call: TRBV10-3; j_call: TRBJ1-2; d_call: NA; cdr3_aa: CAISPTQIDGYTF; cdr3_nt: TGTGCCATCTCGCCAACACAGATCGATGGCTACACCTTC
clone_size: many; v_call: TRBV12-3/TRBV12-4; j_call: TRBJ1-2; d_call: NA; cdr3_aa: CASSIRENGYGYTF; cdr3_nt: TGTGCCAGCAGTATACGGGAGAATGGCTATGGCTACACCTTC
clone_size: few; v_call: TRBV5-5; j_call: TRBJ1-5; d_call: TRBD1; cdr3_aa: CASSFRDREGQPQHF; cdr3_nt: TGTGCCAGCAGCTTCCGGGACAGGGAAGGTCAGCCCCAGCATTTT
clone_size: many; v_call: TRBV5-1; j_call: TRBJ2-2; d_call: NA; cdr3_aa: CASSYLAAGELFF; cdr3_nt: TGCGCCAGCAGCTACTTAGCGGCCGGGGAGCTGTTTTTT
clone_size: many; v_call: TRBV5-1; j_call: TRBJ2-3; d_call: NA; cdr3_aa: CASSLATDTQYF; cdr3_nt: TGCGCCAGCAGCTTGGCCACAGATACGCAGTATTTT
clone_size: many; v_call: TRBV5-1; j_call: TRBJ2-2; d_call: TRBD2; cdr3_aa: CASSLKGTSGYATGELFF; cdr3_nt: TGCGCCAGCAGCTTAAAAGGGACTAGCGGGTACGCCACCGGGGAGCTGTTTTTT